This entry features one T cell receptor beta chain sequence. The antigen remains undetermined. This record belongs to a study of T cells after yellow fever vaccination. Findings and limits, study-wide: Most primary-vaccination clones recurred post-booster (roughly 96% CD4, just over 85% CD8). By day 5 rather than day 15, the secondary response had peaked, though it was weaker. Researchers noted that a small share of clonotypes showed up in both CD4 and CD8 compartments.

5'RACE template switching produced TCR cDNA carrying a universal primer site and UMIs. TCRdb recomputed calls from the 5' RACE reads with MiXCR, one row per CDR3 protein. The data show about 130,000 distinct CDR3 sequences, with roughly 10% seen just once and less than 40% held by the top ten. This CDR3 region has 14 residues. Germline CDR1 reads MGHRA; CDR2 reads YSYEKL. V was trimmed by 0 bases and J by 9 bases, leaving 14 bases between them. This rearrangement joins TRBV4-1 to TRBJ1-2; D is uncertain. This specimen consisted of CD8+ T cells sorted from PBMCs, obtained on the day of the yellow fever booster vaccination. The TCR sequence derives from a man younger than 35 who received the YFV17D yellow fever vaccine. The CDR3 region has the DNA TGCGCCAGCAGCCAAGATCGAGTTGGTAGTCGCTACACCTTC. Translating gives CASSQDRVGSRYTF.